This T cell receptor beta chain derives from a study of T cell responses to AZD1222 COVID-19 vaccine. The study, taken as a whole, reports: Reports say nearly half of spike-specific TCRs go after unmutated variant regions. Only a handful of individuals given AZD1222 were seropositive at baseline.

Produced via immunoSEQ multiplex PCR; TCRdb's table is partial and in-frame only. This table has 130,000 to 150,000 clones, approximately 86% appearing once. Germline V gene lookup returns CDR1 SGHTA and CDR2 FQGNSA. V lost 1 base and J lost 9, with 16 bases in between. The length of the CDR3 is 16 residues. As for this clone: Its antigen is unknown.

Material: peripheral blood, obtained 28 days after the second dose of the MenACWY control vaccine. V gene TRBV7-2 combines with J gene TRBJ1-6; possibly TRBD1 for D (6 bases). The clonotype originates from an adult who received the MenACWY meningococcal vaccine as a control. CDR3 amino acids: CASSLDPPGASSPLHF. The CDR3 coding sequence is TGTGCCAGCAGCTTAGATCCCCCAGGGGCTAGTTCACCCCTCCACTTT.